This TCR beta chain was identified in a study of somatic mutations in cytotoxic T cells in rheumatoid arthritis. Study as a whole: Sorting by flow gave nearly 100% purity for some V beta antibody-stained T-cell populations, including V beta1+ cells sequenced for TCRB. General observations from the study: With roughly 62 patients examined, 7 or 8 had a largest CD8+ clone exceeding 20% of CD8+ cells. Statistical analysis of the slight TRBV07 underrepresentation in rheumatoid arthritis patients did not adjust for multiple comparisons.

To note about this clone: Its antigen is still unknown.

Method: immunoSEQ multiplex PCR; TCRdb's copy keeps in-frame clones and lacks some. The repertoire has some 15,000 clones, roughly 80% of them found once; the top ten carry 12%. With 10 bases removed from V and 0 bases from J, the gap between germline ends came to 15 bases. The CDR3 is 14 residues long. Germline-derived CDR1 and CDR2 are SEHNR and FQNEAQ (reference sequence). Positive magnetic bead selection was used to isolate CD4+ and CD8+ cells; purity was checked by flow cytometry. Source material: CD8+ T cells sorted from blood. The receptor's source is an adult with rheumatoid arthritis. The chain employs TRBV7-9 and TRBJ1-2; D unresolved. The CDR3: CATAAEAANYGYTF. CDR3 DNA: TGTGCCACAGCAGCAGAGGCGGCTAACTATGGCTACACCTTC. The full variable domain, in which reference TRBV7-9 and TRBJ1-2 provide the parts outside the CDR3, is DTGVSQNPRHKITKRGQNVTFRCDPISEHNRLYWYRQTLGQGPEFLTYFQNEAQLEKSRLLSDRFSAERPKGSFSTLEIQRTEQGDSAMYLCATAAEAANYGYTFGSGTRLTVV.